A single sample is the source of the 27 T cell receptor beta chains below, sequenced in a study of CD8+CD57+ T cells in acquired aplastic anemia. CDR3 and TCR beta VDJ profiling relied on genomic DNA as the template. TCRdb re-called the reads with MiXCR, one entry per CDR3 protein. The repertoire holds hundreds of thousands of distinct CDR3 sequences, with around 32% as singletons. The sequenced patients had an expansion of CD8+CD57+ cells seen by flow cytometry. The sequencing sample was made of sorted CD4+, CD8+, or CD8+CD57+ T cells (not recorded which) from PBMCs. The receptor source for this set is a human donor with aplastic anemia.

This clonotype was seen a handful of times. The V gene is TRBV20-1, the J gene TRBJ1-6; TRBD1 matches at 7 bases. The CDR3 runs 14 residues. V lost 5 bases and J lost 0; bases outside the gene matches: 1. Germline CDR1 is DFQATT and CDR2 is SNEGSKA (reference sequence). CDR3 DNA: TGCAGTGCTCCAGGGGGCTCCTATAATTCACCCCTCCACTTT. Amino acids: CSAPGGSYNSPLHF.

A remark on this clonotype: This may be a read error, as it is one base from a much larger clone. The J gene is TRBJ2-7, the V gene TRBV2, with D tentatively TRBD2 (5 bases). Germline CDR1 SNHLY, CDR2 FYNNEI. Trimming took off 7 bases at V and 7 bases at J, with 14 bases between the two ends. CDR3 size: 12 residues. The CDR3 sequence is CASTPTRDEQYF. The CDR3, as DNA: TGTGCCAGCACCCCAACCCGGGATGAGCAGTACTTC.

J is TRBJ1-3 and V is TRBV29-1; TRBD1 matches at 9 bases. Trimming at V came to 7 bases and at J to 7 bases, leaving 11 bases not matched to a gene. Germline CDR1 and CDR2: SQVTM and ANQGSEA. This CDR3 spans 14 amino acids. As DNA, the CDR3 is TGCAGCGCTTCTCCGGGACAGGGTCTCAACACCATATATTTT. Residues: CSASPGQGLNTIYF.

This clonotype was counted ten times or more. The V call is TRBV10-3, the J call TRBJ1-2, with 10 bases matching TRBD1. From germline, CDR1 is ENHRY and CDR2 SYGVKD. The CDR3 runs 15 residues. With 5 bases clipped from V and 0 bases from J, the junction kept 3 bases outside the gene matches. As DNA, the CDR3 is TGTGCCATCAGTCATGGGACAGGGGCTAACTATGGCTACACCTTC. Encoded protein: CAISHGTGANYGYTF.

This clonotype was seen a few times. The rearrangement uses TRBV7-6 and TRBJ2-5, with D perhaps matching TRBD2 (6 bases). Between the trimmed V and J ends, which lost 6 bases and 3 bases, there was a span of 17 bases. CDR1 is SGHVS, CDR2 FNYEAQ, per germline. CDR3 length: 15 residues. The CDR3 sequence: CASRPTAGREETQYF. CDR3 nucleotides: TGTGCCAGCAGACCAACGGCGGGACGAGAAGAGACCCAGTACTTC.

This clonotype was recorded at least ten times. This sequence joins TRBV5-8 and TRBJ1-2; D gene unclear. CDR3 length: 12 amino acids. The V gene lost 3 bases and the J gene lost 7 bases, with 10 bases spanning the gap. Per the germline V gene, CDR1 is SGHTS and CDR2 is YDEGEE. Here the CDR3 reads CASSSKFRGYTF. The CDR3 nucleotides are TGTGCCAGCAGCTCCAAATTTCGTGGCTACACCTTC. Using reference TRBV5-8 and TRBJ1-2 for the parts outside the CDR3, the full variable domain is EAGVTQSPTHLIKTRGQQATLRCSPISGHTSVYWYQQALGLGLQFLLWYDEGEERNRGNFPPRFSGRQFPNYSSELNVNALELEDSALYLCASSSKFRGYTFGSGTRLTVV.

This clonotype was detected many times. CDR3 region: CASSEVLGSTEAFF. CDR3 nucleotides: TGTGCCAGCAGTGAAGTATTGGGGAGCACTGAAGCTTTCTTT. The chain links TRBV25-1 to TRBJ1-1; the D is unclear. Germline V CDR1 and CDR2: MGHDK, SYGVNS. V was cut by 2 bases and J by 4 bases, with 11 bases left in between. The length of the CDR3 is 14 residues.

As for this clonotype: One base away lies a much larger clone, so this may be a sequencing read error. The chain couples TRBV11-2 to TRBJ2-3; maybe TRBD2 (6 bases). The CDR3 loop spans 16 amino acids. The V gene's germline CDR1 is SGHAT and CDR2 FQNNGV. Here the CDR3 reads CAGSLELRGITDTQYF. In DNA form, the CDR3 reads TGTGCCGGCAGCTTAGAGTTGCGGGGAATCACAGATACGCAGTATTTT. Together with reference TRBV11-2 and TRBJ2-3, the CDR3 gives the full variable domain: EAGVAQSPRYKIIEKRQSVAFWCNPISGHATLYWYQQILGQGPKLLIQFQNNGVVDDSQLPKDRFSAERLKGVDSTLKIQPAKLEDSAVYLCAGSLELRGITDTQYFGPGTRLTVL.

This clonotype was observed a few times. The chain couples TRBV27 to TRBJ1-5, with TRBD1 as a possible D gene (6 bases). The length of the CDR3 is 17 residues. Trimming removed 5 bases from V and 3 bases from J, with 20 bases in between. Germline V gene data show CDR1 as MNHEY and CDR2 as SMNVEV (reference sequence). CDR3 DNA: TGTGCCAGCAGTGCGAACGGACAGCTTAAGGTCAATCAGCCCCAGCATTTT. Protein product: CASSANGQLKVNQPQHF.

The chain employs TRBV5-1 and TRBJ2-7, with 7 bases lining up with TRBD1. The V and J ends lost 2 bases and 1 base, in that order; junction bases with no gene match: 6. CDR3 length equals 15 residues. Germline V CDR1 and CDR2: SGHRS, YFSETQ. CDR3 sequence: CASSFFGTDSYEQYF. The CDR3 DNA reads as TGCGCCAGCAGCTTCTTCGGGACAGATTCCTACGAGCAGTACTTC.

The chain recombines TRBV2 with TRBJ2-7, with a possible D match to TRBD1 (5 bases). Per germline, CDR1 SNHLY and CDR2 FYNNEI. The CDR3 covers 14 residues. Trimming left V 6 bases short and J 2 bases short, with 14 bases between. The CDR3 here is CASSQTQVTYEQYF. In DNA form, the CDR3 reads TGTGCCAGCAGCCAGACACAGGTAACCTACGAGCAGTACTTC. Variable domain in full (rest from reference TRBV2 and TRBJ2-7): EPEVTQTPSHQVTQMGQEVILRCVPISNHLYFYWYRQILGQKVEFLVSFYNNEISEKSEIFDDQFSVERPDGSNFTLKIRSTKLEDSAMYFCASSQTQVTYEQYFGPGTRLTVT.

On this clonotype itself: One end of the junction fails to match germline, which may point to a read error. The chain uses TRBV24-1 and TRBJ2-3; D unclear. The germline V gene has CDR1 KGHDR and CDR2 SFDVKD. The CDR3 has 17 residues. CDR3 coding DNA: TGTGCCACCGGTGATCTTTCCCTGAGAGACAGCACAGATACGCAGTATTTT. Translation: CATGDLSLRDSTDTQYF.

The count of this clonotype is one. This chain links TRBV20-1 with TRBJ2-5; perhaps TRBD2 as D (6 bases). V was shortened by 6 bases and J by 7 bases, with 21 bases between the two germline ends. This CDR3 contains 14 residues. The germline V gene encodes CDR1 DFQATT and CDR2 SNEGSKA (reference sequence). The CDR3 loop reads CSARRTAGGGTQYF. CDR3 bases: TGCAGTGCGAGACGAACAGCTGGGGGAGGGACCCAGTACTTC.

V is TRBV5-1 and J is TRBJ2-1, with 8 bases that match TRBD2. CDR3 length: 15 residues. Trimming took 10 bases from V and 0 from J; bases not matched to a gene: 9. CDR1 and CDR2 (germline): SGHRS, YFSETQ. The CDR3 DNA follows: TGCGCCGCCCAAGAAAGCGGGAGCTCCTACAATGAGCAGTTCTTC. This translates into CAAQESGSSYNEQFF.

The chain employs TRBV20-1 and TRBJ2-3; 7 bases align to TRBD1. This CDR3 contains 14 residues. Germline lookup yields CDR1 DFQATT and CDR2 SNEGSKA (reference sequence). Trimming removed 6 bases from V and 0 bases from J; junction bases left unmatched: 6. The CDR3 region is CSAPQGVSTDTQYF. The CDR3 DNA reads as TGCAGTGCCCCCCAGGGGGTTAGCACAGATACGCAGTATTTT.

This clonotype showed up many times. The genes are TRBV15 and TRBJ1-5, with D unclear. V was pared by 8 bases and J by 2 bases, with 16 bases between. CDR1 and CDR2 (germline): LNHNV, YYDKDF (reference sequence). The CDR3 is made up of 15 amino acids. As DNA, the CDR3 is TGTGCCACCTCCGGGTCTGATAGGGGCAATCAGCCCCAGCATTTT. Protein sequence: CATSGSDRGNQPQHF.

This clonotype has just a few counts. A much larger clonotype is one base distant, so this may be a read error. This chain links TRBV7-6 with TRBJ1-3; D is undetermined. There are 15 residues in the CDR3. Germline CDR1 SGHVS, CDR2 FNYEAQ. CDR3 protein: CAGSGVSNSGNTIYF. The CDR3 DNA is TGTGCCGGCAGTGGTGTAAGCAACTCTGGAAACACCATATATTTT.

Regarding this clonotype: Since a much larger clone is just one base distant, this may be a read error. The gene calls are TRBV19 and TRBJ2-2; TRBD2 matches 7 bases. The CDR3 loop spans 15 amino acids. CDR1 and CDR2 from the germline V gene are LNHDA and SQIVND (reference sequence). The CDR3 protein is CASKGLGGSTGELSF. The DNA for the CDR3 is TGTGCCAGTAAGGGTCTGGGAGGGAGCACCGGGGAGCTGTCTTTT.

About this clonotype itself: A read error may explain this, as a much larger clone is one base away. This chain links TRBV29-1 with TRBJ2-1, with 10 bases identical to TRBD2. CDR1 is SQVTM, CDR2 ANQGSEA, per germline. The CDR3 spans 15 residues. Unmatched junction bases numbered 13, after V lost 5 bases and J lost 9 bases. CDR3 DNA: TGCAGCGTTTTGCCTACCGGGACTAGCGTCAGTGAGCAGTTCTTC. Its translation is CSVLPTGTSVSEQFF.

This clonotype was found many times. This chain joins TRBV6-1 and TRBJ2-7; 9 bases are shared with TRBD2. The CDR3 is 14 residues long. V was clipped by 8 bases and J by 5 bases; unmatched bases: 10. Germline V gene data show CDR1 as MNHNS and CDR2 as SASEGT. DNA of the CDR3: TGTGCCAGCCGGACTAGCGCACTGCCCCACGAGCAGTACTTC. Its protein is CASRTSALPHEQYF.

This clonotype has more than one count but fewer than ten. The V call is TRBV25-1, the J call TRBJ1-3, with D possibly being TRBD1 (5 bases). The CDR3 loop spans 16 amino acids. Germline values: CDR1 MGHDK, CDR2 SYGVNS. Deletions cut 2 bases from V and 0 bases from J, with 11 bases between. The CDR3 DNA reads TGTGCCAGCAGTGAAGGGGGAAGGGCCTCTGGAAACACCATATATTTT. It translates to CASSEGGRASGNTIYF.

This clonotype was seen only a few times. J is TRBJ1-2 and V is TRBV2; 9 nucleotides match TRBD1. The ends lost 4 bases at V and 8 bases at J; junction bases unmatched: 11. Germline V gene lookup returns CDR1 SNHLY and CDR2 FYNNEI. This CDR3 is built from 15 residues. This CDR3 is CASSAGENRGRGYTF. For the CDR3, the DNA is TGTGCCAGCAGTGCGGGGGAGAACAGGGGGCGAGGCTACACCTTC.

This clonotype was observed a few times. This chain's CDR3 is CASSPSSDTQYF. The CDR3 nucleotides are TGTGCCAGCAGCCCCTCTTCCGATACGCAGTATTTT. The V and J genes are TRBV5-8 and TRBJ2-3; no definite D call. Looked up from germline, CDR1 is SGHTS and CDR2 is YDEGEE. The length of the CDR3 is 12 residues. V was shortened by 4 bases and J by 6 bases, with 9 bases between the two germline ends. Combining the CDR3 with reference TRBV5-8 and TRBJ2-3 gives the whole variable domain EAGVTQSPTHLIKTRGQQATLRCSPISGHTSVYWYQQALGLGLQFLLWYDEGEERNRGNFPPRFSGRQFPNYSSELNVNALELEDSALYLCASSPSSDTQYFGPGTRLTVL.

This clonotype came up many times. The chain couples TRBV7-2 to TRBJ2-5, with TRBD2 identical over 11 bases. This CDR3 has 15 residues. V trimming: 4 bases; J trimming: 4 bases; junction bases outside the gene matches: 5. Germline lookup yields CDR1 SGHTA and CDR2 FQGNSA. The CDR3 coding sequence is TGTGCCAGCAGCTCTAGCGGGGGGCCCACAGAGACCCAGTACTTC. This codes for CASSSSGGPTETQYF.

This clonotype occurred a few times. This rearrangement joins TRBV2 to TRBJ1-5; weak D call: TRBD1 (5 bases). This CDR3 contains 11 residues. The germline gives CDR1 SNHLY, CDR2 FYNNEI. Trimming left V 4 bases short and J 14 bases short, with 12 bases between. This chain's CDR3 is CASSVRGHEHF. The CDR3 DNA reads TGTGCCAGCAGTGTTAGGGGCCACGAGCATTTT.

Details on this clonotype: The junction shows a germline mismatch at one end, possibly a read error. The CDR3 nucleotides are TGTGCCAACAGCTCGGACAGTGAAGCTTTCTTT. Its translation: CANSSDSEAFF. The chain employs TRBV7-9 and TRBJ1-1; the D gene is possibly TRBD1 (6 bases). The CDR3 sequence is 11 residues long. CDR1 is SEHNR, CDR2 FQNEAQ, per germline (reference sequence).

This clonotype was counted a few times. The CDR3 loop is CSGTPLAGVSDTQYF. CDR3 sequence (DNA): TGCAGTGGCACCCCCCTAGCGGGAGTCTCAGATACGCAGTATTTT. The genes are TRBV20-1 and TRBJ2-3; 10 bases fit TRBD2. V dropped 7 bases and J dropped 4; count of bases not matched to a gene: 11. Per germline, CDR1 DFQATT and CDR2 SNEGSKA (reference sequence). This CDR3 contains 15 residues.